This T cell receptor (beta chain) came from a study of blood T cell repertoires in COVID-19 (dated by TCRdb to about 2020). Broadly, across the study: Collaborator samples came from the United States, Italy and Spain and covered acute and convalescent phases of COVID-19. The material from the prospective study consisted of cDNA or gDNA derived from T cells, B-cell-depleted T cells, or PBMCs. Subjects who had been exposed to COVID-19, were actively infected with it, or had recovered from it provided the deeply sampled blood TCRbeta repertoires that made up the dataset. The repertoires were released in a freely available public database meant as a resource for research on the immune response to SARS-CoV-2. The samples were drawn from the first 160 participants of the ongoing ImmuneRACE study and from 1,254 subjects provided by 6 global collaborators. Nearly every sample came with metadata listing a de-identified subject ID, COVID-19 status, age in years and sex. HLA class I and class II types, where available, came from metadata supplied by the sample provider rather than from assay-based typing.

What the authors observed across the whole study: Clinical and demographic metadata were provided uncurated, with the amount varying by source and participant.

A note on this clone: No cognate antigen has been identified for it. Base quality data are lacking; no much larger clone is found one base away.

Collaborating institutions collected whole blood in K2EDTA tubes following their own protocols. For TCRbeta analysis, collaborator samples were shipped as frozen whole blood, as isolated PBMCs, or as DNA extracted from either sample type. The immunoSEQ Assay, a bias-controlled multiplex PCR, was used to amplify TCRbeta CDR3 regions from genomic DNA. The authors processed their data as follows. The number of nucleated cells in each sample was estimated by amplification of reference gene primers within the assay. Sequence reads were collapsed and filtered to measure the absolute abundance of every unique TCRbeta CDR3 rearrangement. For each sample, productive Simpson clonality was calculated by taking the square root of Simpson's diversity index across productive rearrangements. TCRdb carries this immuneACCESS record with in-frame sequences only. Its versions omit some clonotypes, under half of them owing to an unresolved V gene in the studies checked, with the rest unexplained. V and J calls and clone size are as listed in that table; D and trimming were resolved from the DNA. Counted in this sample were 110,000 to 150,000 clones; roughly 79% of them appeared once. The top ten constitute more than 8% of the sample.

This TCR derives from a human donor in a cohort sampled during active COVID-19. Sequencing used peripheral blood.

The CDR3 region reads CASSLSQVANSPLHF. The DNA sequence follows: TGTGCCAGCAGCTTGTCCCAGGTCGCTAATTCACCCCTCCACTTT. The sequence is built from TRBV11-2 and TRBJ1-6; the D gene is not confidently resolved. The CDR3 holds 15 amino acids from the cysteine to the phenylalanine. CDR3 DNA is the only sequence kept; it has 45 bases, read in frame from the first base. CDR1 and CDR2 are drawn from the germline V gene: SGHAT, FQNNGV. Between the V and J ends, shortened by 3 bases and 6 bases respectively, the junction contains 12 bases.